These 3 T cell receptor beta chains came from one sample sequenced in a study of blood T cells in healthy people across ages. Primers used in a second PCR of about 6 to 12 cycles were a sample-barcoded 5' primer and a J-beta primer mix. TCRdb re-analysed the 5' RACE reads in MiXCR, keeping a single row per CDR3 protein. The data contain almost 1 million distinct CDR3 sequences, roughly 47% of them singletons. The sample comprised blood. Receptors originate from a woman aged 55-69 years in good health.

To note about this clonotype: Possible read error: a much larger clone is one base away. The CDR3 ends on some other residue instead of the conserved phenylalanine or tryptophan, so this is likely a read error. This chain connects TRBV29-1 to TRBJ2-7; 8 bases are shared with TRBD2. Per germline, CDR1 SQVTM and CDR2 ANQGSEA. CDR3 size: 13 residues. With V trimmed by 3 bases and J by 5 bases, 6 bases remained unmatched. Written as DNA, the CDR3 is TGCAGCGTTGATGGGACTAGTCTCGACGAGCAGTACTTA. Translation: CSVDGTSLDEQYL.

This clonotype came up once. A read error may produce the germline difference seen at one junction end. The chain joins TRBV27 to TRBJ2-2, with 9 bases identical to TRBD1. The CDR3 runs 14 residues. Germline lookup yields CDR1 MNHEY and CDR2 SMNVEV (reference sequence). The chain's CDR3 is CASSRQGGTGELSF. CDR3 sequence (DNA): TGTGCCAGCAGCCGACAGGGGGGGACCGGGGAGCTGTCTTTT.

A few counts support this clonotype. V is TRBV9 and J is TRBJ2-1; a weak D match, TRBD1 (6 bases). The V gene lost 3 bases and the J gene lost 12 bases, with 10 bases spanning the gap. CDR3 length: 11 residues. CDR1 and CDR2 (germline): SGDLS, YYNGEE. This CDR3 is CASSGLGGQFF. The CDR3 DNA follows: TGTGCCAGCAGCGGTCTAGGGGGGCAGTTCTTC.